A selection of T cell receptor beta chains follows, all from one sample in a study of radiotherapy plus CTLA-4 blockade in lung cancer. Clones were sequenced by immunoSEQ multiplex PCR, and TCRdb holds only the in-frame ones, with some missing. The repertoire holds 100,000 to 150,000 clones, with 78% as singletons. This specimen was peripheral blood, taken from a patient treated with radiotherapy plus ipilimumab. Receptors were obtained from a human donor with non-small cell lung cancer who had a partial response to radiotherapy plus ipilimumab. Each CDR3 is given with its conserved first and last residue. A D gene is named only where the DNA matches it firmly. Not every row has a clone size; where given, it reads once, few, many or a size class.

v_call	d_call	j_call	clone_size	cdr3_nt	cdr3_aa
TRBV30	-	TRBJ1-6	-	TGTGCCTGGAGGACGGAGAGATATAATTCACCCCTCCACTTT	CAWRTERYNSPLHF
TRBV18	-	TRBJ2-4	-	TGTGCCAGCTCACCCAACCTACAGATAGCCAAAAACATTCAGTACTTC	CASSPNLQIAKNIQYF
TRBV15	TRBD2	TRBJ2-5	few	TGTGCCACCAGCAGAGTTAATAGCGGGATCAGAGAGACCCAGTACTTC	CATSRVNSGIRETQYF
TRBV7-8	-	TRBJ1-5	-	TGTGCCAGCAGACGGGGGGGGAATCAGCCCCAGCATTTT	CASRRGGNQPQHF
TRBV5-1	TRBD2	TRBJ2-3	once	TGCGCCAGCAGCTTGGGAACTAGCGGGTATACAGATACGCAGTATTTT	CASSLGTSGYTDTQYF
TRBV6-5	-	TRBJ1-1	once	TGTGCCAGCAGTGAAACCGGGGGACTCACTGAAGCTTTCTTT	CASSETGGLTEAFF
TRBV6-1	-	TRBJ2-7	-	TGTGCCAGCAGTGGTTCTAGCGTGCAGTACTTC	CASSGSSVQYF
TRBV7-7	-	TRBJ2-2	-	TGTGCTAGCAGCTTAGTGGCGGGAAGCTTCACCGGGGAGCTGTTTTTT	CASSLVAGSFTGELFF
TRBV7-9	TRBD1	TRBJ1-5	-	TGTGCCAGCAGCTTATGGAGGGGGCTCGGTAGCAATCAGCCCCAGCATTTT	CASSLWRGLGSNQPQHF
TRBV4-1	TRBD1	TRBJ1-6	-	TGCGCCAGCAGCCAAGCGACAGGGTATTCACCCCTCCACTTT	CASSQATGYSPLHF
TRBV19	-	TRBJ1-3	-	TGTGCCAGTAGTACGAACCCAGGAGGTGGAAACACCATATATTTT	CASSTNPGGGNTIYF
TRBV19	-	TRBJ1-1	-	TGTGCCAGTAGCCCGGACAGTCCTATGAACACTGAAGCTTTCTTT	CASSPDSPMNTEAFF
TRBV28	-	TRBJ1-1	-	TGTGCCACCACACATCCTCGGGAGGTCACTGAAGCTTTCTTT	CATTHPREVTEAFF
TRBV5-4	TRBD2	TRBJ2-3	few	TGTGCCAGCAGCGCCCTTAACCGGCGGGAGACAGATACGCAGTATTTT	CASSALNRRETDTQYF
TRBV5-1	TRBD2	TRBJ2-1	-	TGCGCCAGCAGCTTGGTCGTCGGAGCGGGAGGAGCGAATGAGCAGTTCTTC	CASSLVVGAGGANEQFF
TRBV11-1	TRBD1	TRBJ2-5	-	TGTGCCAGCAGCTCCACACCGACAGGGGGCTTGGAGACCCAGTACTTC	CASSSTPTGGLETQYF
TRBV5-1	TRBD1	TRBJ2-3	-	TGCGCCAGCTCAATGGGGGACAGTCCCACAGATACGCAGTATTTT	CASSMGDSPTDTQYF
TRBV6-6	-	TRBJ1-2	-	TGTGCCAGCAGTTACTCGATGACACCGGACTATGGCTACACCTTC	CASSYSMTPDYGYTF
TRBV5-5	-	TRBJ1-1	-	TGTGCCAGCAGCTCGAGGGAACTGATGAACACTGAAGCTTTCTTT	CASSSRELMNTEAFF
TRBV28	-	TRBJ2-7	-	TGTGCCAGCAGTCAGACAAAAGCGGGCGAGCAGTACTTC	CASSQTKAGEQYF
TRBV4-1	-	TRBJ1-1	-	TGCGCCAGCAGCCAAGATAGGGGCAGGGTGAACACTGAAGCTTTCTTT	CASSQDRGRVNTEAFF
TRBV27	TRBD1	TRBJ2-5	few	TGTGCCAGCAGCATTGGGACAGGCAAAGAGACCCAGTACTTC	CASSIGTGKETQYF
TRBV9	TRBD1	TRBJ1-4	-	TGTGCCAGCAGCCCAATGACAGGGGCAGGGGAAAAACTGTTTTTT	CASSPMTGAGEKLFF
TRBV19	-	TRBJ2-1	-	TGTGCCAGTAGTATGGCCCACAATGAGCAGTTCTTC	CASSMAHNEQFF
TRBV2	-	TRBJ1-2	-	TGTGCCAGCAGTGCAGGCAGCCGACCTGTTGGCTACACCTTC	CASSAGSRPVGYTF
TRBV4-1	TRBD2	TRBJ2-3	-	TGCGCCAGCAGCCAAGGACTAGCGGTTAGCACAGATACGCAGTATTTT	CASSQGLAVSTDTQYF
TRBV18	TRBD2	TRBJ2-1	-	TGTGCCAGCTCACCAAGGCTCGGCCAGGGAGGGAATGAGCAGTTCTTC	CASSPRLGQGGNEQFF
TRBV28	-	TRBJ1-4	-	TGTGCCAGCAGCACAGGGCAGACTAATGAAAAACTGTTTTTT	CASSTGQTNEKLFF
TRBV5-4	-	TRBJ2-7	-	TGTGCCAGCAGCCCGGGACTCGCCGACGAGCAGTACTTC	CASSPGLADEQYF
TRBV2	-	TRBJ2-3	-	TGTGCCAGCAGTGCCCCCCTGGCCCGACTTTTCACAGATACGCAGTATTTT	CASSAPLARLFTDTQYF
TRBV5-5	-	TRBJ2-5	few	TGTGCCAGCAGCTGGAATACAGGGACCCAAGAGACCCAGTACTTC	CASSWNTGTQETQYF
TRBV6-5	TRBD1	TRBJ1-5	-	TGTGCCAGCAGCCACCGGGACAGCCGGCAGCCCCAGCATTTT	CASSHRDSRQPQHF
TRBV9	-	TRBJ1-1	-	TGTGCCAGCAGCGTAGAAGGGGCAGGGCCGTTTGGCCTTGAAGCTTTCTTT	CASSVEGAGPFGLEAFF
TRBV6-5	-	TRBJ1-5	-	TGTGCCAGCAGTTACAAGCCTTATAGCAATCAGCCCCAGCATTTT	CASSYKPYSNQPQHF
TRBV29-1	-	TRBJ2-5	-	TGCAGCGTTGAAGATCACGAGGAGACCCAGTACTTC	CSVEDHEETQYF
TRBV7-8	TRBD2	TRBJ2-3	-	TGTGCTAGCACCGCTAGCGGGGGAGGGCCCAAGGGTACGCAGTATTTT	CASTASGGGPKGTQYF
TRBV4-2	-	TRBJ2-7	-	TGTGCCAGCACGTTTGGGGCTGAGAGTTCCTACGAGCAGTACTTC	CASTFGAESSYEQYF
TRBV9	TRBD1	TRBJ1-4	-	TGTGCCGGCAGCCCTGGGACAGGGGTTGAAAAACTGTTTTTT	CAGSPGTGVEKLFF
TRBV2	TRBD2	TRBJ2-3	-	TGTGCCAGCAGTGATAGCGGGAGGACCGGATATACGCAGTATTTT	CASSDSGRTGYTQYF
TRBV30	-	TRBJ1-1	-	TGTGCCTACTCCCGTACGGAGATCGCTGAAGCTTTCTTT	CAYSRTEIAEAFF
TRBV21-1	-	TRBJ1-1	-	TGTGCCAGCAGCAAAGGGGCACCGACGGACACTGAAGCTTTCTTT	CASSKGAPTDTEAFF
TRBV7-3	-	TRBJ1-1	-	TGTGCCAGCAGCCCAAAAGACAGAGGAACTGAAGCTTTCTTT	CASSPKDRGTEAFF
TRBV15	-	TRBJ2-5	-	TGTGCCACCCATGACAGGCTCGAGACCCAGTACTTC	CATHDRLETQYF
TRBV28	-	TRBJ2-3	once	TGTGCCAGCAGTTTCCCGGGTTCTAGCACAGATACGCAGTATTTT	CASSFPGSSTDTQYF
TRBV28	-	TRBJ1-3	-	TGTGCCAGGGGGCCCTCTGGAAACACCATATATTTT	CARGPSGNTIYF
TRBV28	TRBD1	TRBJ1-4	-	TGTGCCAGTCGGACAGGGGTAGATGAAAAACTGTTTTTT	CASRTGVDEKLFF
TRBV10-3	-	TRBJ2-7	few	TGTGCCATCAGTGACACCTCGAGTTCCGCTGTCGAGCAGTACTTC	CAISDTSSSAVEQYF
TRBV27	-	TRBJ2-3	-	TGTGCCAGCAGTCTCCTAGCCCGCACAGATACGCAGTATTTT	CASSLLARTDTQYF
TRBV19	-	TRBJ2-4	once	TGTGCCAGTAGTAGAGCCGATATAGCCAAAAACATTCAGTACTTC	CASSRADIAKNIQYF
TRBV19	-	TRBJ2-3	-	TGTGCCAGTATTCTTCCGAGGGCCTTCAATCGGTGCACAGATACGCAGTATTTT	CASILPRAFNRCTDTQYF
TRBV30	-	TRBJ2-1	-	TGTGCCTGGACCCGACTAGTGAATGAGCAGTTCTTC	CAWTRLVNEQFF
TRBV7-9	-	TRBJ2-7	-	TGTGCCAGCAGCTCATCAACAGCATACGAGCAGTACTTC	CASSSSTAYEQYF